The present TCR beta chain was sequenced within a study of cytomegalovirus exposure and HLA in healthy donors. Overall study: Some 80 million unique TCRs from HLA-typed donors were held in an early data release. General observations from the study: Common viral pathogens seemed to be connected with several of the most significant clusters, according to a later analysis. Testing in vitro showed a few CMV-associated chains specific for CMV antigens. Association of a missense DCLRE1C variant with TCR beta V- and J-gene trimming was reported in a later analysis.

Concerning this clone: Its specificity is unknown.

The V and J ends lost 4 bases and 5 bases, in that order; junction bases with no gene match: 9. Germline CDR1 and CDR2: LGHNA and YNFKEQ. The CDR3 consists of 15 residues. The study ran its PCR with 60 Vbeta and 13 Jbeta primers. Repertoires were generated with immunoSEQ multiplex PCR, while TCRdb's copy carries only in-frame clones and drops some. The sample carries roughly 120,000 clones, around 77% recorded once. Input material: PBMCs. The TCR sequence derives from a woman aged 40 to 50 in good health and CMV-seropositive. The rearrangement links TRBV4-2 to TRBJ2-7; 9 bases are a match to TRBD2. CDR3 loop: CASSPGGAGGNEQYF. The CDR3 coding sequence is TGTGCCAGCAGCCCTGGCGGTGCGGGAGGGAACGAGCAGTACTTC.